What follows are 26 T cell receptor beta chains derived from one specimen sequenced in a study of long-term antiretroviral therapy in people with HIV. Assay version v3.0 of immunoSEQ was used, and it was run at survey level. Using immunoSEQ multiplex PCR, the repertoire was profiled, and TCRdb retains in-frame clones only, with some absent. The sample yields approximately 24,000 clones, over 65% seen once. Sample: unsorted PBMCs, taken 5.9 years after starting antiretroviral therapy. The source is a man aged 30 to 45 with HIV.

The chain carries TRBV15 and TRBJ2-7; D could derive from TRBD1 or TRBD2 (5 bases each). This CDR3 has 15 amino acids. Trimming cost V 1 base and J 2 bases, with 12 bases left between them. Germline V CDR1 and CDR2: LNHNV, YYDKDF (reference sequence). The CDR3 sequence: CATSRGGLGTYEQYF. The CDR3 bases are TGTGCCACCAGCAGAGGGGGGTTAGGTACCTACGAGCAGTACTTC.

The J gene is TRBJ2-1, the V gene TRBV18; 9 bases align to TRBD1. Germline lookup yields CDR1 KGHSH and CDR2 LQKENI. The CDR3 extends over 14 amino acids. The J segment lost 6 bases and the V segment lost 5 bases, leaving 5 bases of the junction unmatched. In DNA form, the CDR3 reads TGTGCCAGCTCAAAGGGACAGGGTTTCAATGAGCAGTTCTTC. Its protein product is CASSKGQGFNEQFF.

The chain recombines TRBV4-2 with TRBJ1-1; D remains ambiguous. Germline lookup yields CDR1 LGHNA and CDR2 YNFKEQ. The CDR3 length is 17 residues. Deletions cut 0 bases from V and 0 bases from J, with 14 bases between. The CDR3 sequence: CASSQDVDATMNTEAFF. As DNA, the CDR3 is TGTGCCAGCAGCCAAGACGTCGACGCTACCATGAACACTGAAGCTTTCTTT.

This clone has a handful of counts. The rearrangement joins TRBV4-2 to TRBJ2-1, with no clear D. V was pared by 2 bases and J by 5 bases, with 7 bases between. The CDR3 loop spans 13 amino acids. From germline, CDR1 is LGHNA and CDR2 YNFKEQ. The CDR3 sequence is CASSQPGHNEQFF. DNA for the CDR3: TGTGCCAGCAGCCAACCCGGACACAATGAGCAGTTCTTC.

This clone was seen a single time. This sequence joins TRBV7-9 and TRBJ2-2, with D possibly being TRBD1 (6 bases). Germline V CDR1 and CDR2: SEHNR, FQNEAQ (reference sequence). With 1 base removed from V and 2 bases from J, the gap between germline ends came to 14 bases. This CDR3 has 17 amino acids. CDR3 sequence: CASSLGWRTDNTGELFF. The CDR3 DNA follows: TGTGCCAGCAGCTTAGGTTGGAGGACAGACAACACCGGGGAGCTGTTTTTT.

In its sample, this clone was seen once. This chain uses TRBV27 with TRBJ1-4; D is uncertain. Looked up from germline, CDR1 is MNHEY and CDR2 is SMNVEV (reference sequence). V dropped 3 bases and J dropped 0 bases, with 11 bases sitting between them. This CDR3 has 16 residues. The CDR3 bases are TGTGCCAGCAGTTTTTTTAGACCCGCAACTAATGAAAAACTGTTTTTT. Its protein is CASSFFRPATNEKLFF.

The rearrangement links TRBV7-8 to TRBJ2-7; 8 bases align to TRBD1. The J segment lost 0 bases and the V segment lost 7 bases, leaving 5 bases of the junction unmatched. CDR3 length equals 14 residues. Germline V gene data show CDR1 as SGHVS and CDR2 as FQNEAQ. The CDR3 region has the DNA TGTGCCAGCATGGACAGGGAAGGCTCCTACGAGCAGTACTTC. Encoded protein: CASMDREGSYEQYF.

This clone rates as medium-sized. Distinct nucleotide sequences in the sample also encode this CDR3. V and J are TRBV19 and TRBJ1-5, with 9 nucleotides matching TRBD1. After removal of 7 bases from V and 4 bases from J, the junction contained 2 bases not matched to a gene. This CDR3 region has 13 residues. Germline V gives CDR1 LNHDA, CDR2 SQIVND (reference sequence). The CDR3 loop is CASTGQGNQPQHF. DNA for the CDR3: TGTGCCAGTACTGGACAGGGGAATCAGCCCCAGCATTTT.

J is TRBJ2-7 and V is TRBV27, with a weak D call TRBD1 (6 bases). The germline gives CDR1 MNHEY, CDR2 SMNVEV (reference sequence). The V end lost 5 bases, the J end lost 0 bases, and 20 bases lay between the germline ends. This CDR3 comprises 17 residues. CDR3 in amino acids: CASSPVAPGASSYEQYF. Here the CDR3 DNA reads TGTGCCAGCAGTCCCGTCGCCCCAGGGGCCAGCTCCTACGAGCAGTACTTC.

The V and J genes are TRBV4-3 and TRBJ1-4; D is ambiguous. Germline V CDR1 and CDR2: LGHNA, YSLEER. CDR3 length: 17 residues. Trimming pared 1 base from V and 8 bases from J, leaving 20 bases between. In nucleotides, the CDR3 is TGCGCCAGCAGCCAAGGAGGGCTTCCCCGCGTGGGAGAAAAACTGTTTTTT. Its protein is CASSQGGLPRVGEKLFF.

This chain joins TRBV5-4 and TRBJ2-3, with 8 positions matching TRBD2. The germline V gene encodes CDR1 SGHNT and CDR2 YYREEE (reference sequence). V shed 3 bases, J shed 4 bases, and the junction held 16 bases outside the gene matches. The CDR3 contains 18 residues. DNA of the CDR3: TGTGCCAGCAGCTCGACCGGGACTAGAGATTCCTCGGCAGATACGCAGTATTTT. It specifies CASSSTGTRDSSADTQYF.

This clone was seen only once. The gene calls are TRBV30 and TRBJ1-2; TRBD1 matches 10 bases. Trimming removed 3 bases from V and 5 bases from J; junction bases left unmatched: 9. Germline CDR1 reads GTSNPN; CDR2 reads SVGIG (reference sequence). This CDR3 has 15 residues. CDR3 sequence reads: CAWRRQGAPVYGYTF. For the CDR3, the DNA is TGTGCCTGGAGAAGACAGGGGGCGCCGGTATATGGCTACACCTTC. Based on the CDR3 plus reference TRBV30 and TRBJ1-2, the full variable domain is SQTIHQWPATLVQPVGSPLSLECTVEGTSNPNLYWYRQAAGRGLQLLFYSVGIGQISSEVPQNLSASRPQDRQFILSSKKLLLSDSGFYLCAWRRQGAPVYGYTFGSGTRLTVV.

This clone was detected a few times. The DNA for the CDR3 is TGTGCCAGCAGCTCCTCCCTTAGATACGAGCAGTACTTC. Translating gives CASSSSLRYEQYF. The J gene is TRBJ2-7, the V gene TRBV5-6; D call uncertain. V gave up 3 bases and J gave up 4 bases, with 11 bases separating them. In germline, CDR1 is SGHDT, CDR2 YYEEEE. The CDR3 covers 13 residues.

This chain joins TRBV6-5 and TRBJ2-2; D gene ambiguous. V dropped 2 bases and J dropped 10 bases, with 11 bases sitting between them. This CDR3 has 13 residues. Per the germline V gene, CDR1 is MNHEY and CDR2 is SVGAGI. CDR3 coding DNA: TGTGCCAGCAGTTACGGTGGGAATAAGGAGCTGTTTTTT. Amino acid sequence: CASSYGGNKELFF.

The V and J genes are TRBV4-3 and TRBJ1-4; D gene unclear. V lost 0 bases, J lost 10 bases, and 9 bases lay in between. Per germline, CDR1 LGHNA and CDR2 YSLEER. CDR3 size: 13 residues. The CDR3 reads CASSQEGAAKLFF. The CDR3, as DNA: TGCGCCAGCAGCCAAGAGGGAGCGGCAAAACTGTTTTTT.

This clone has only one observation. The chain couples TRBV6-6 to TRBJ2-7; 12 nucleotides align to TRBD2. V trimming: 5 bases; J trimming: 6 bases; junction bases outside the gene matches: 5. The germline V gene encodes CDR1 MNHNY and CDR2 SVGAGI (reference sequence). This CDR3 contains 14 residues. The CDR3 is CASSGLAGTGEQYF. CDR3 bases: TGTGCCAGCAGTGGACTAGCGGGAACTGGCGAGCAGTACTTC.

The rearrangement joins TRBV5-1 to TRBJ2-1; D tentatively fits TRBD1 or TRBD2 (7 bases each). Germline assignment: CDR1 SGHRS and CDR2 YFSETQ. The V and J ends lost 4 bases and 0 bases respectively, with 17 bases between them. The CDR3 extends over 17 amino acids. The CDR3 DNA sequence: TGCGCCAGCAGCCTCGGCCAGGGGGGGAGCTCCTACAATGAGCAGTTCTTC. Amino acids: CASSLGQGGSSYNEQFF.

This clone was seen more than once but under ten times. The chain couples TRBV11-2 to TRBJ2-1; D remains unclear. This CDR3 has 12 residues. Looked up from germline, CDR1 is SGHAT and CDR2 is FQNNGV. V gave up 5 bases and J gave up 7 bases, with 9 bases separating them. This chain's CDR3 is CASSTNLNEQFF. CDR3 DNA: TGTGCCAGCAGCACAAATTTAAATGAGCAGTTCTTC.

The rearrangement joins TRBV18 to TRBJ2-6; D is uncertain. This CDR3 is 17 amino acids long. The germline CDR1 and CDR2 sequences are KGHSH and LQKENI. Trimming removed 2 bases from V and 0 bases from J, with 11 bases in between. The DNA of the CDR3 is TGTGCCAGCTCACCATTAAACATCCGCTCTGGGGCCAACGTCCTGACTTTC. Residues: CASSPLNIRSGANVLTF.

The gene calls are TRBV7-9 and TRBJ2-3; no firm D call. Germline CDR1 is SEHNR and CDR2 is FQNEAQ (reference sequence). Trimming took off 1 base at V and 4 bases at J, with 9 bases between the two ends. This CDR3 comprises 14 residues. The CDR3 nucleotides are TGTGCCAGCAGCTTAGGTAGTCCCCCAGATACGCAGTATTTT. Translating it yields CASSLGSPPDTQYF. Combining the CDR3 with reference TRBV7-9 and TRBJ2-3 gives the whole variable domain DTGVSQNPRHKITKRGQNVTFRCDPISEHNRLYWYRQTLGQGPEFLTYFQNEAQLEKSRLLSDRFSAERPKGSFSTLEIQRTEQGDSAMYLCASSLGSPPDTQYFGPGTRLTVL.

V usage is TRBV5-1 and J usage is TRBJ1-1, with D perhaps TRBD1 (5 bases). Germline CDR1 and CDR2: SGHRS and YFSETQ. Trimming pared 2 bases from V and 1 base from J, leaving 15 bases between. The CDR3 length is 16 residues. CDR3 DNA sequence: TGCGCCAGCAGCTTTGAGGGGCGGAGGGGGAACACTGAAGCTTTCTTT. Its translation is CASSFEGRRGNTEAFF.

The chain uses TRBV5-1 and TRBJ2-7, with TRBD2 identical over 12 bases. Germline values: CDR1 SGHRS, CDR2 YFSETQ. CDR3 length equals 18 residues. V was clipped by 7 bases and J by 2 bases; unmatched bases: 16. The CDR3 is CASQVLAGGPGATYEQYF. CDR3 DNA: TGCGCCAGCCAAGTCCTAGCGGGAGGGCCGGGGGCCACCTACGAGCAGTACTTC.

V is TRBV29-1 and J is TRBJ2-3; 8 nucleotides match TRBD1. Germline V CDR1 and CDR2: SQVTM, ANQGSEA. The CDR3 covers 13 residues. Trimming cost V 5 bases and J 4 bases; bases outside gene matches: 5. The CDR3 region has the DNA TGCAGCGTTTTAGGACAGGGACCAGATACGCAGTATTTT. Translation gives CSVLGQGPDTQYF.

The gene calls are TRBV2 and TRBJ2-6, with D maybe TRBD1 (6 bases). Trimming removed 3 bases from V and 4 bases from J, with 19 bases in between. The germline CDR1 and CDR2 sequences are SNHLY and FYNNEI. The CDR3 loop spans 18 amino acids. The CDR3 nucleotides read TGTGCCAGCAGTGACCAGTTTCTGGCAGGGGCCGGGGCCAACGTCCTGACTTTC. This gives the protein CASSDQFLAGAGANVLTF.

V is TRBV7-3 and J is TRBJ2-3, with D perhaps TRBD1 (6 bases). Germline loops: CDR1 SGHTA, CDR2 FQGTGA. This CDR3 is built from 14 residues. Trimming stripped 2 bases from V and 6 bases from J, with 12 bases between. The CDR3 sequence: CASSLGIRGDTQYF. CDR3 sequence (DNA): TGTGCCAGCAGCTTAGGGATTAGGGGGGATACGCAGTATTTT.

The chain has TRBV5-4 and TRBJ1-2; TRBD1 is a possible D gene (6 bases). The V gene lost 4 bases and the J gene lost 4 bases, with 14 bases spanning the gap. CDR1 and CDR2 from the germline V gene are SGHNT and YYREEE (reference sequence). The CDR3 consists of 14 residues. The CDR3 loop reads CASSVDRSPYGYTF. The DNA for the CDR3 is TGTGCCAGCAGCGTTGACAGGTCCCCCTATGGCTACACCTTC.